This TCR beta chain was identified during a study of early T cells in non-severe SARS-CoV-2 infection. This clonotype was seen more than once but under ten times. Germline CDR1 and CDR2: SGHNT and YYREEE (reference sequence). The CDR3 length is 14 residues. V was trimmed by 0 bases and J by 1 base, leaving 7 bases between them. TCRdb analysed the 5' RACE reads with MiXCR anew, one entry per CDR3 protein. The profile shows about 55,000 distinct CDR3 sequences, around 6.6% of them singletons. The specimen was whole blood, collected at baseline. The genes are TRBV5-4 and TRBJ1-2; a possible D gene is TRBD1 (5 bases). The receptor comes from an adult who was a healthcare worker with PCR-confirmed SARS-CoV-2 infection or an uninfected control (not recorded which). The CDR3 coding sequence is TGTGCCAGCAGCTTGGGACAGCTTAACTATGGCTACACCTTC. Residues: CASSLGQLNYGYTF.